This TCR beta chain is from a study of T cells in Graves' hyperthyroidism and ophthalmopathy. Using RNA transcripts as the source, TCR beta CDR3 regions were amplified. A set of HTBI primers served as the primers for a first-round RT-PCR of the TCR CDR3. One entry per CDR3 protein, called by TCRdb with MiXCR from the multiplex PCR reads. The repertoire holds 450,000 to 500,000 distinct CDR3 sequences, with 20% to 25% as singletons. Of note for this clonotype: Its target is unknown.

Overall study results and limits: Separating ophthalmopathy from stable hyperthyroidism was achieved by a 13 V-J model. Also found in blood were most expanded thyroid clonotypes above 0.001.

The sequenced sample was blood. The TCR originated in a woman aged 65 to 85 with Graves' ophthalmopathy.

CDR3: CAWGRVYEQYF. The CDR3 DNA sequence: TGTGCCTGGGGCAGGGTCTACGAGCAGTACTTC. The chain carries TRBV30 and TRBJ2-7; D might be TRBD1 (5 bases). In germline, CDR1 is GTSNPN, CDR2 SVGIG (reference sequence). Trimming left V 5 bases short and J 3 bases short, with 8 bases between. CDR3 length: 11 residues.